Described below is a single T cell receptor beta chain sequence and its context. This sample is part of a study of blood T cell repertoires in COVID-19. Study information: The United States, Italy and Spain provided the acute and convalescent COVID-19 samples. T cells, B-cell-depleted T cells, or PBMCs provided the cDNA or gDNA that served as material.

Trimming shortened V by 5 bases and J by 2 bases, and 10 bases separated the two germline ends. Germline V gene lookup returns CDR1 MNHNY and CDR2 SVGAGI (reference sequence). The CDR3 sequence is 13 residues long. Source study methods: For nucleated cells, counts were estimated from reference gene primer amplification. Only in-frame clones appear in the TCRdb table, and some are missing; sequencing was by immunoSEQ multiplex PCR. Clone size and the V and J calls come from that table; the DNA yielded D and trimming. The sample gives 150,000 or so clones, approximately 80% of which show up once; about 0.58% is in the top ten.

The receptor's source is a man aged 60 to 69 with acute or convalescent COVID-19. The chain carries TRBV6-6 and TRBJ2-7, with D possibly matching TRBD1 (7 bases). The material sequenced was peripheral blood. The CDR3 coding sequence is TGTGCCAGCAGTGCGGGACAGACCTACGAGCAGTACTTC. It translates to CASSAGQTYEQYF.